The 3 T cell receptor beta chains presented below share a single source sample, sequenced in a study of T cell responses to AZD1222 COVID-19 vaccine. Sequencing was performed with immunoSEQ multiplex PCR; in TCRdb, only in-frame clones are kept and a portion is missing. Of approximately 180,000 clones in the sample, around 94% were seen once. Specimen: peripheral blood, collected on day 0 of AZD1222 vaccination. The receptors stem from an adult in good health.

The genes are TRBV10-3 and TRBJ1-3, with a tentative D call TRBD1 (5 bases). Germline V gene sequence: CDR1 ENHRY, CDR2 SYGVKD. Trimming stripped 6 bases from V and 0 bases from J, with 15 bases between. The CDR3 consists of 16 residues. The CDR3 reads CAISPGGLSSGNTIYF. The CDR3 nucleotides read TGTGCCATCAGCCCGGGGGGTCTTTCCTCTGGAAACACCATATATTTT.

The chain joins TRBV18 to TRBJ2-2; 7 bases are shared with TRBD2. Germline assignment: CDR1 KGHSH and CDR2 LQKENI. This CDR3 has 14 residues. After removal of 8 bases from V and 3 bases from J, the junction contained 6 bases not matched to a gene. The CDR3 loop is CASRGGSDTGELFF. DNA for the CDR3: TGTGCCAGCCGAGGCGGGAGTGACACCGGGGAGCTGTTTTTT.

The rearrangement uses TRBV2 and TRBJ2-7; 11 positions agree with TRBD2. The CDR3 consists of 15 residues. Trimming at V came to 4 bases and at J to 7 bases, leaving 9 bases not matched to a gene. Per germline, CDR1 SNHLY and CDR2 FYNNEI. DNA for the CDR3: TGTGCCAGCAGTGGAACACTAGCGGGAGCGGGGGAGCAGTACTTC. Its protein product is CASSGTLAGAGEQYF. Full variable domain (rest looked up from reference TRBV2 and TRBJ2-7): EPEVTQTPSHQVTQMGQEVILRCVPISNHLYFYWYRQILGQKVEFLVSFYNNEISEKSEIFDDQFSVERPDGSNFTLKIRSTKLEDSAMYFCASSGTLAGAGEQYFGPGTRLTVT.